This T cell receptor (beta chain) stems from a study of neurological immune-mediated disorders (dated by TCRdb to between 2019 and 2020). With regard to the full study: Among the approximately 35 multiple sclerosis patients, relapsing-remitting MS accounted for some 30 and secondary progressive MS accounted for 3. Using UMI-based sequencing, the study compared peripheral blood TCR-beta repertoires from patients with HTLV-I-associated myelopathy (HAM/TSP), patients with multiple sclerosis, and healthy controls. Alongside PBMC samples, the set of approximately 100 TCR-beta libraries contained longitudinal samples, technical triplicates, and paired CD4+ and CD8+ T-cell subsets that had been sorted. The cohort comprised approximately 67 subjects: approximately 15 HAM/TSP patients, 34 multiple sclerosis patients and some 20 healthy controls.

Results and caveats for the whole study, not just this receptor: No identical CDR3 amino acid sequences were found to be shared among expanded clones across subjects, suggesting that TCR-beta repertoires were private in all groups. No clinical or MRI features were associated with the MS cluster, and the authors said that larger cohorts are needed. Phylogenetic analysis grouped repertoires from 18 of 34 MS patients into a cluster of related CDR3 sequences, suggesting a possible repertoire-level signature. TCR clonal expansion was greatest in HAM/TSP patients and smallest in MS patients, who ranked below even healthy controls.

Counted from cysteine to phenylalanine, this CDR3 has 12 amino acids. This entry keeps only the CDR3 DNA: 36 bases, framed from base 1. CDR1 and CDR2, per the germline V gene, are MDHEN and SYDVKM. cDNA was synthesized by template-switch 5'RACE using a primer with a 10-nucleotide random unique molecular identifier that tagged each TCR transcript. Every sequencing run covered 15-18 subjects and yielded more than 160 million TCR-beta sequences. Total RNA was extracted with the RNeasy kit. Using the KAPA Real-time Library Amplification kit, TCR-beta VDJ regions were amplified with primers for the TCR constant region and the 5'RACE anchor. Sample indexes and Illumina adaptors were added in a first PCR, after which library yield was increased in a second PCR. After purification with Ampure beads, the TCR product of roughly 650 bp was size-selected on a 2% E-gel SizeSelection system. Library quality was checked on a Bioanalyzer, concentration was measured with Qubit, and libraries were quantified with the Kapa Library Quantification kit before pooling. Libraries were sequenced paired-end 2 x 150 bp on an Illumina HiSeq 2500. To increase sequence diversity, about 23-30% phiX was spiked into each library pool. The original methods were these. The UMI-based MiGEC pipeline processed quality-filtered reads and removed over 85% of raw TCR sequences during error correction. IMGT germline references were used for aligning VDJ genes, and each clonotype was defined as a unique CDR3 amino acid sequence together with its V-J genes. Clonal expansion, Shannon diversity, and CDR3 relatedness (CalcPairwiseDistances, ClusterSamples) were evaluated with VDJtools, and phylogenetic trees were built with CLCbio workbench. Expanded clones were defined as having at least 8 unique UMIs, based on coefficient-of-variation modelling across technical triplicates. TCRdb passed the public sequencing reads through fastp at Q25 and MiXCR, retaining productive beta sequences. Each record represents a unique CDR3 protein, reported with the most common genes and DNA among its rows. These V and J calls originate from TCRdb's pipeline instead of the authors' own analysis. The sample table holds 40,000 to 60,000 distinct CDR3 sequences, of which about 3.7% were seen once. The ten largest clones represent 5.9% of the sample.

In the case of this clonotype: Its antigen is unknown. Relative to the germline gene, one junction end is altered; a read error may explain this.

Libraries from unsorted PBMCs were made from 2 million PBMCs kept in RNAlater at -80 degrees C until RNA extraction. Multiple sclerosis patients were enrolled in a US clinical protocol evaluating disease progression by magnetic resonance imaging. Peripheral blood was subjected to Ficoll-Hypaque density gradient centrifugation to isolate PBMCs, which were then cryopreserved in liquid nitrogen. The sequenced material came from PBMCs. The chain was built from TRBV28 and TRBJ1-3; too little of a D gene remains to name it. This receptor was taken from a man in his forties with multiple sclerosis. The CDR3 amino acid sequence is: CASLSSGKTIYF. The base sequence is TGTGCCAGTTTAAGCTCTGGAAAAACCATATATTTT.